The 25 T cell receptor beta chains given below trace back to one sample, sequenced in a study of a mutant IDH1 vaccine in newly diagnosed glioma (dated by TCRdb to the early 2020s). The protocol used for the library was the immunoSEQ multiplex PCR assay. Sourced from immuneACCESS, this table was stored by TCRdb with only in-frame sequences that have V and J called. A share of the clones is absent; for the studies checked, an unresolved V gene accounts for under half, and the remainder has no known explanation. For this sample there are around 70,000 clones; approximately 88% appear just once. Approximately 12% of the sample goes to the ten largest clones. The antigens for these receptors are not known. Reading the label with the study, this specimen's time point is: week 35, safety follow-up. Each vaccine dose was 300 ug of a 20-mer mutant IDH1 peptide in Montanide, given subcutaneously with topical imiquimod.

This material consisted of PBMCs, taken from a glioma patient whose treatment included an IDH1 peptide vaccine. These receptors were obtained from a man between 18 and 29 years old with glioma.

V and J are TRBV7-9 and TRBJ2-3; the D is unclear. This CDR3 spans 14 amino acids. The V end was cut by 3 bases, the J end by 2 bases, with 9 bases between. Looked up from germline, CDR1 is SEHNR and CDR2 is FQNEAQ (reference sequence). As DNA, the CDR3 is TGTGCCAGCAGCTTTTCCCCCTACACAGATACGCAGTATTTT. It translates to CASSFSPYTDTQYF.

The chain combines TRBV4-3 with TRBJ2-1, with 9 bases aligning to TRBD2. The CDR3 length is 17 residues. V lost 0 bases, J lost 8 bases, and 11 bases stayed unmatched. Germline V gene lookup returns CDR1 LGHNA and CDR2 YSLEER. The CDR3 reads CASSQDWASGATDEQFF. CDR3 nucleotides: TGCGCCAGCAGCCAAGATTGGGCTAGCGGGGCGACAGATGAGCAGTTCTTC.

The rearrangement joins TRBV9 to TRBJ2-7; perhaps TRBD2 as D (6 bases). V was pared by 0 bases and J by 3 bases, with 19 bases between. The germline gives CDR1 SGDLS, CDR2 YYNGEE. The CDR3 is made up of 17 amino acids. The CDR3 region is CASSVGTWGAGDYEQYF. As DNA, the CDR3 is TGTGCCAGCAGCGTAGGCACTTGGGGAGCGGGCGACTACGAGCAGTACTTC.

The chain employs TRBV4-3 and TRBJ2-7; 9 nucleotides line up with TRBD1. The V and J ends lost 4 bases and 8 bases, in that order; junction bases with no gene match: 6. CDR1 and CDR2 (germline): LGHNA, YSLEER. CDR3 length: 13 residues. CDR3 residues: CASSRDRAFQQYF. The DNA for the CDR3 is TGCGCCAGCAGCCGGGACAGGGCGTTTCAGCAGTACTTC.

The chain couples TRBV5-4 to TRBJ2-3; D possibly corresponds to TRBD2 (6 bases). V lost 4 bases and J lost 4, with 13 bases in between. The germline CDR1 and CDR2 sequences are SGHNT and YYREEE (reference sequence). The CDR3 has 14 amino acids. In DNA form, the CDR3 reads TGTGCCAGCAGCGCAGCTAGCGCCGCAGATACGCAGTATTTT. As protein: CASSAASAADTQYF.

The chain uses TRBV6-1 and TRBJ2-3, with 7 bases matching TRBD2. V was pared by 3 bases and J by 6 bases, with 6 bases of the junction left unmatched. There are 14 residues in the CDR3. CDR1 and CDR2 (germline): MNHNS, SASEGT. The CDR3 DNA sequence: TGTGCCAGCAGTGAGCGGGACTATGGGGATACGCAGTATTTT. It translates to CASSERDYGDTQYF.

The genes are TRBV5-1 and TRBJ1-6; a possible D gene is TRBD1 (6 bases). The CDR3 sequence is 16 residues long. Germline CDR1 reads SGHRS; CDR2 reads YFSETQ. The V and J ends lost 2 bases and 0 bases respectively, with 9 bases between them. CDR3 loop: CASSFTGHSYNSPLHF. DNA for the CDR3: TGCGCCAGCAGCTTTACGGGACACTCCTATAATTCACCCCTCCACTTT.

The V and J genes are TRBV4-2 and TRBJ2-5; 7 positions agree with TRBD1. CDR3 size: 16 residues. Germline loops: CDR1 LGHNA, CDR2 YNFKEQ. The V and J ends lost 0 bases and 7 bases, in that order; junction bases with no gene match: 11. The chain's CDR3 is CASSQDREGARGTQYF. The CDR3 region has the DNA TGTGCCAGCAGCCAAGATCGCGAGGGGGCAAGGGGGACCCAGTACTTC.

The chain is built from TRBV4-3 and TRBJ1-1; D is possibly TRBD1 (5 bases). The V and J ends lost 0 bases and 6 bases respectively, with 17 bases between them. This CDR3 has 16 amino acids. Germline CDR1 reads LGHNA; CDR2 reads YSLEER. CDR3 coding DNA: TGCGCCAGCAGCCAAGAAAGTCGGCGCTGGGGCGCTGAAGCTTTCTTT. It is translated as CASSQESRRWGAEAFF.

The chain has TRBV7-9 and TRBJ1-1, with 7 bases that match TRBD1. This CDR3 is 16 amino acids long. The germline V gene has CDR1 SEHNR and CDR2 FQNEAQ (reference sequence). The J segment lost 0 bases and the V segment lost 5 bases, leaving 9 bases of the junction unmatched. The CDR3 loop is CASSQGGRRLNTEAFF. CDR3 sequence (DNA): TGTGCCAGCAGCCAGGGGGGAAGGAGACTGAACACTGAAGCTTTCTTT.

The chain recombines TRBV10-3 with TRBJ1-2, with D possibly matching TRBD1 (6 bases). V lost 1 base, J lost 7 bases, and 10 bases lay in between. In germline, CDR1 is ENHRY, CDR2 SYGVKD. The CDR3 is 13 residues long. CDR3 sequence (DNA): TGTGCCATCAGTGAGTGGGGGGCAGGTGGCTACACCTTC. Protein product: CAISEWGAGGYTF.

The V gene is TRBV7-9, the J gene TRBJ1-6; D remains ambiguous. The CDR3 covers 12 residues. In germline, CDR1 is SEHNR, CDR2 FQNEAQ (reference sequence). The V gene lost 5 bases and the J gene lost 6 bases, with 5 bases spanning the gap. Here the CDR3 reads CASSPVNSPLHF. CDR3 nucleotides: TGTGCCAGCAGCCCAGTTAATTCACCCCTCCACTTT.

The chain couples TRBV7-9 to TRBJ2-7; either TRBD1 or TRBD2 may fit D (5 bases each). V lost 4 bases to trimming and J lost 3 bases, with 16 bases between them. CDR3 length equals 15 residues. Germline assignment: CDR1 SEHNR and CDR2 FQNEAQ (reference sequence). Here the CDR3 reads CASSWGLRQNYEQYF. DNA for the CDR3: TGTGCCAGCAGCTGGGGGTTGCGGCAGAACTACGAGCAGTACTTC.

This chain joins TRBV7-2 and TRBJ1-2; 9 nucleotides line up with TRBD1. The V segment lost 0 bases and the J segment 7 bases; nucleotides outside the gene matches: 3. Per the germline V gene, CDR1 is SGHTA and CDR2 is FQGNSA. This CDR3 spans 14 amino acids. The CDR3 loop is CASSLAQGARGYTF. The CDR3 coding sequence is TGTGCCAGCAGCTTAGCACAGGGGGCGCGTGGCTACACCTTC.

The sample holds one count of this clone. The chain is built from TRBV29-1 and TRBJ2-7, with 10 positions matching TRBD2. The ends lost 2 bases at V and 1 base at J; junction bases unmatched: 2. Germline V gene lookup returns CDR1 SQVTM and CDR2 ANQGSEA. The length of the CDR3 is 14 residues. CDR3 amino acids: CSVETSGKSYEQYF. CDR3 sequence (DNA): TGCAGCGTTGAAACTAGCGGGAAATCCTACGAGCAGTACTTC.

The rearrangement joins TRBV6-6 to TRBJ2-2; D is uncertain. CDR1 is MNHNY, CDR2 SVGAGI, per germline (reference sequence). The V end was cut by 2 bases, the J end by 6 bases, with 4 bases between. The CDR3 is made up of 12 amino acids. Written as DNA, the CDR3 is TGTGCCAGCAGTTACCGAGCCGGGGAGCTGTTTTTT. Amino acids: CASSYRAGELFF.

The V call is TRBV7-2, the J call TRBJ1-2; D remains ambiguous. Germline values: CDR1 SGHTA, CDR2 FQGNSA. V lost 1 base to trimming and J lost 4 bases, with 7 bases between them. This CDR3 comprises 13 residues. CDR3 sequence (DNA): TGTGCCAGCAGCTTAGGGGGTGGCTATGGCTACACCTTC. This gives the protein CASSLGGGYGYTF.

The J gene is TRBJ2-3, the V gene TRBV7-9, with D uncertain. The CDR3 runs to 15 residues. Trimming left V 8 bases short and J 2 bases short, with 17 bases between. The germline gives CDR1 SEHNR, CDR2 FQNEAQ (reference sequence). CDR3 sequence reads: CASGPLVSSTDTQYF. As DNA, the CDR3 is TGTGCCAGCGGCCCTCTCGTTAGTTCCACAGATACGCAGTATTTT. The complete variable domain, with remaining parts taken from reference TRBV7-9 and TRBJ2-3, reads DTGVSQNPRHKITKRGQNVTFRCDPISEHNRLYWYRQTLGQGPEFLTYFQNEAQLEKSRLLSDRFSAERPKGSFSTLEIQRTEQGDSAMYLCASGPLVSSTDTQYFGPGTRLTVL.

The chain links TRBV19 to TRBJ1-3; no definite D call. Germline CDR1 reads LNHDA; CDR2 reads SQIVND (reference sequence). The CDR3 runs 15 residues. Between the trimmed V and J ends, which lost 2 bases and 0 bases, there was a span of 8 bases. CDR3 DNA: TGTGCCAGTAGTATAACCTCGAGCTCTGGAAACACCATATATTTT. This translates into CASSITSSSGNTIYF.

The chain uses TRBV5-8 and TRBJ1-2; TRBD1 agrees at 8 bases. Germline CDR1 and CDR2: SGHTS and YDEGEE. The junction had 5 bases not matched to a gene; V was cut back by 3 bases and J by 4 bases. The CDR3 has 14 residues. In nucleotides, the CDR3 is TGTGCCAGCAGCTCCACCACAGGGGGCTATGGCTACACCTTC. Translating gives CASSSTTGGYGYTF.

The genes are TRBV19 and TRBJ2-4; perhaps TRBD1 as D (6 bases). Germline V gene data show CDR1 as LNHDA and CDR2 as SQIVND (reference sequence). This CDR3 has 10 amino acids. V gave up 8 bases and J gave up 8 bases, with 7 bases separating them. The CDR3 loop is CASGGHIQYF. The CDR3 bases are TGTGCCAGTGGGGGCCACATTCAGTACTTC. Full variable domain (remainder filled in from reference TRBV19 and TRBJ2-4): DGGITQSPKYLFRKEGQNVTLSCEQNLNHDAMYWYRQDPGQGLRLIYYSQIVNDFQKGDIAEGYSVSREKKESFPLTVTSAQKNPTAFYLCASGGHIQYFGAGTRLSVL.

The chain links TRBV14 to TRBJ1-1; D uncertain. This CDR3 spans 16 amino acids. V was clipped by 0 bases and J by 3 bases, with 14 bases between them. The germline V gene has CDR1 SGHDN and CDR2 FVKESK. CDR3 sequence (DNA): TGTGCCAGCAGCCAAGAAGATTACAGCTGGGACACTGAAGCTTTCTTT. Its protein product is CASSQEDYSWDTEAFF.

The rearrangement joins TRBV7-9 to TRBJ2-7; D is unresolved. This CDR3 spans 15 amino acids. Germline V CDR1 and CDR2: SEHNR, FQNEAQ (reference sequence). V lost 6 bases to trimming and J lost 1 base, with 16 bases between them. CDR3 bases: TGTGCCAGCAGTGTCGAGAGGAGTGTGTCCTACGAGCAGTACTTC. Amino acids: CASSVERSVSYEQYF.

The chain links TRBV29-1 to TRBJ1-1, with 9 bases matching TRBD1. Per germline, CDR1 SQVTM and CDR2 ANQGSEA. This CDR3 comprises 13 residues. V trimming: 2 bases; J trimming: 9 bases; junction bases outside the gene matches: 7. The CDR3 nucleotides read TGCAGCGTTGAACGAACAGGGGGCAGGAAAGCTTTCTTT. Protein product: CSVERTGGRKAFF.

This sequence joins TRBV11-1 and TRBJ2-1; 10 bases are a match to TRBD2. Trimming cost V 4 bases and J 4 bases; bases outside gene matches: 4. Germline lookup yields CDR1 SGHAT and CDR2 FQDESV (reference sequence). This CDR3 is 15 amino acids long. CDR3 amino acids: CASSSWTSGYNEQFF. DNA of the CDR3: TGTGCCAGCAGCTCGTGGACTAGCGGATACAATGAGCAGTTCTTC. The complete variable domain, with remaining parts taken from reference TRBV11-1 and TRBJ2-1, reads EAEVAQSPRYKITEKSQAVAFWCDPISGHATLYWYRQILGQGPELLVQFQDESVVDDSQLPKDRFSAERLKGVDSTLKIQPAELGDSAMYLCASSSWTSGYNEQFFGPGTRLTVL.